The 26 T cell receptor beta chains below were found in one sample sequenced in a study of spatial heterogeneity in lung cancer. TCRdb ran MiXCR on the 5' RACE reads and lists one entry per CDR3 protein. The sample has 5,000 to 5,500 distinct CDR3 sequences, around a third seen once. As for time point: sample taken at primary tumor resection. Tumor, nontumor lung or frozen PBMC supplied whole RNA, sequenced without sorting. Here the sequenced sample was PBMCs, taken at surgery. Every receptor here comes from a female donor with early-stage non-small cell lung cancer.

This clonotype has a handful of counts. The size of this beta chain means little, since it is a stray read in a library made for alpha chains. The chain's CDR3 is CASSPRLVAGSEQFF. The CDR3 nucleotides are TGTGCCAGCTCACCACGATTGGTCGCGGGAAGTGAGCAGTTCTTC. This rearrangement joins TRBV18 to TRBJ2-1, with TRBD2 as a possible D gene (6 bases). From germline, CDR1 is KGHSH and CDR2 LQKENI. The CDR3 contains 15 residues. Trimming cost V 1 base and J 9 bases, with 16 bases left between them.

Notes on this clonotype: Since the library was made to target alpha chains, this beta chain is a stray read and its abundance is not meaningful. V gene TRBV11-2 combines with J gene TRBJ2-2, with D perhaps matching TRBD1 (5 bases). CDR3 length equals 17 residues. Germline lookup yields CDR1 SGHAT and CDR2 FQNNGV. V was clipped by 6 bases and J by 5 bases, with 22 bases between them. The CDR3 coding sequence is TGTGCCAGCAGTCCCAGACTCCGAACAGGTCCAACCGGGGAGCTGTTTTTT. It translates to CASSPRLRTGPTGELFF.

As regards this clonotype: A library made for alpha chains picked up this beta chain off target, so its size means little. This chain uses TRBV4-2 with TRBJ2-3, with TRBD2 matching over 10 bases. The ends lost 0 bases at V and 2 bases at J; junction bases unmatched: 8. The CDR3 totals 18 residues. CDR1 is LGHNA and CDR2 is YNFKEQ in the germline V gene. The CDR3 loop is CASSQDPHSGGATDTQYF. CDR3 nucleotides: TGTGCCAGCAGCCAAGACCCACACAGCGGGGGGGCCACAGATACGCAGTATTTT.

As regards this clonotype: This beta chain is an off-target read within a library intended for alpha chains, so its frequency means little. The J gene is TRBJ2-3, the V gene TRBV14; TRBD2 aligns across 13 bases. The junction had 15 bases not matched to a gene; V was cut back by 1 base and J by 2 bases. This CDR3 has 21 amino acids. The germline CDR1 and CDR2 sequences are SGHDN and FVKESK. Here the CDR3 DNA reads TGTGCCAGCAGCCAAGTTTTTCCGTCCGGGACTAGCGGGGATATCACAGATACGCAGTATTTT. Protein: CASSQVFPSGTSGDITDTQYF.

For this clonotype: This beta chain was picked up by a library intended for alpha chains and is off target, so its count carries little meaning. The chain uses TRBV6-2 or TRBV6-3 and TRBJ2-3; D unclear. Trimming took 4 bases from V and 7 from J, leaving 6 bases between them. The CDR3 totals 11 residues. Per germline, CDR1 MNHEY and CDR2 SVGEGT. CDR3 protein: CASSSKNTQYF. The DNA for the CDR3 is TGTGCCAGCAGTTCGAAGAATACGCAGTATTTT.

This clonotype occurred a few times. This beta chain is a stray sequence in a library constructed for alpha chains; its clone size is not meaningful. The chain employs TRBV24-1 and TRBJ2-1; TRBD2 matches 8 bases. The junction had 7 bases not matched to a gene; V was cut back by 0 bases and J by 7 bases. The CDR3 has 16 residues. Germline V CDR1 and CDR2: KGHDR, SFDVKD. The CDR3, as DNA: TGTGCCACCAGTGATTTGCGGGGGGGCGAACGGAATGAGCAGTTCTTC. Encoded protein: CATSDLRGGERNEQFF.

This clonotype was detected only a few times. A library made for alpha chains picked up this beta chain off target, so its size means little. The chain joins TRBV20-1 to TRBJ2-3; 11 nucleotides align to TRBD2. The CDR3 totals 14 residues. The trim removed 0 bases at V and 5 bases at J, leaving 1 base unmatched. From germline, CDR1 is DFQATT and CDR2 SNEGSKA (reference sequence). Written as DNA, the CDR3 is TGCAGTGCTAGAGACACTAGCGGGGGAGATACGCAGTATTTT. It encodes CSARDTSGGDTQYF.

This clonotype is labeled as medium-sized. With the library built for alpha chains, this beta chain is off target and its frequency is not meaningful. The gene calls are TRBV12-3 or TRBV12-4 and TRBJ2-2; no firm D call. V lost 1 base and J 0 bases, leaving 3 bases between the germline ends. The CDR3 has 14 amino acids. This CDR3 reads CASSLVSNTGELFF. The CDR3 nucleotides are TGTGCCAGCAGTTTAGTTTCGAACACCGGGGAGCTGTTTTTT.

This clonotype was seen a few times. This beta chain represents an off-target read in a library built for alpha chains; its size is of limited meaning. V and J are TRBV5-6 and TRBJ2-5; 7 positions match TRBD2. The germline V gene encodes CDR1 SGHDT and CDR2 YYEEEE. This CDR3 comprises 13 residues. Losses at the gene ends were 2 bases for V and 5 bases for J; bases not matched to a gene: 3. The CDR3, as DNA: TGTGCCAGCAGCTTTCGGGGGGAGGAGACCCAGTACTTC. This gives the protein CASSFRGEETQYF.

This clonotype is medium-sized. This beta chain represents an off-target read in a library built for alpha chains; its size is of limited meaning. CDR3 sequence: CASSLGGSYNEQFF. The CDR3 DNA reads as TGTGCCAGCAGCCTAGGGGGCTCCTACAATGAGCAGTTCTTC. The genes are TRBV28 and TRBJ2-1, with D maybe TRBD1 (6 bases). Per germline, CDR1 MDHEN and CDR2 SYDVKM. The CDR3 consists of 14 residues. The V gene lost 6 bases and the J gene lost 0 bases, with 9 bases spanning the gap.

About this clonotype itself: This beta chain came through as a stray read in a library set up for alpha chains, and its size says little. The V and J genes are TRBV12-3 or TRBV12-4 and TRBJ2-5; D is possibly TRBD2 (5 bases). This CDR3 has 12 residues. Trimming left V 5 bases short and J 5 bases short, with 9 bases between. CDR3: CASSRGSETQYF. As DNA, the CDR3 is TGTGCCAGCAGTCGGGGTAGCGAGACCCAGTACTTC.

This clonotype turned up a few times. In a library made to pick up alpha chains, this beta chain is a stray read with a size that means little. The chain links TRBV5-5 to TRBJ2-7; no definite D call. Looked up from germline, CDR1 is SGHKS and CDR2 is YYEKEE (reference sequence). The CDR3 covers 12 residues. V was shortened by 0 bases and J by 3 bases, with 4 bases between the two germline ends. CDR3 residues: CASSLEGYEQYF. DNA of the CDR3: TGTGCCAGCAGCTTGGAGGGCTACGAGCAGTACTTC.

With regard to this clonotype: An end of the junction differs from the germline gene, which may be a read error. This beta chain lies outside the target of a library built for alpha chains; its clone size means little. The V call is TRBV29-1, the J call TRBJ2-1; TRBD2 matches at 7 bases. Germline V CDR1 and CDR2: SQVTM, ANQGSEA. This CDR3 is 12 amino acids long. The CDR3 sequence: CSVEAGINEQFF. CDR3 DNA sequence: TGCAGCGTAGAAGCGGGGATCAATGAGCAGTTCTTC.

This clonotype was recorded a few times. Since the library was made to target alpha chains, this beta chain is a stray read and its abundance is not meaningful. This chain connects TRBV13 to TRBJ2-7, with D tentatively TRBD1 or TRBD2 (5 bases each). V lost 4 bases to trimming and J lost 3 bases, with 10 bases between them. Germline V gives CDR1 PRHDT, CDR2 FYEKMQ (reference sequence). CDR3 length equals 13 residues. The CDR3 sequence is CASSSGTGYEQYF. The CDR3 nucleotides are TGTGCCAGCAGCTCCGGGACGGGCTACGAGCAGTACTTC.

As for this clonotype: The size of this beta chain means little, since it is a stray read in a library made for alpha chains. The chain has TRBV5-1 and TRBJ2-2; D not certain. Trimming took 1 base from V and 5 from J, leaving 6 bases between them. Germline V CDR1 and CDR2: SGHRS, YFSETQ. CDR3 size: 13 residues. The CDR3 spells CASSLTGTGELFF. In nucleotides, the CDR3 is TGCGCCAGCAGCTTGACCGGGACCGGGGAGCTGTTTTTT.

A few counts support this clonotype. Since the library was made to target alpha chains, this beta chain is a stray read and its abundance is not meaningful. V is TRBV29-1 and J is TRBJ1-4; D uncertain. This CDR3 is 14 amino acids long. Deletions cut 3 bases from V and 6 bases from J, with 14 bases between. Germline V gene data show CDR1 as SQVTM and CDR2 as ANQGSEA. DNA for the CDR3: TGCAGCGTTGACGAGTCCGGCGGGGATGAAAAACTGTTTTTT. Translating gives CSVDESGGDEKLFF.

Concerning this clonotype: With the library built for alpha chains, this beta chain is off target and its frequency is not meaningful. The V call is TRBV5-8, the J call TRBJ2-1; TRBD2 aligns across 12 bases. Trimming cost V 4 bases and J 4 bases; bases outside gene matches: 6. The CDR3 spans 16 residues. Looked up from germline, CDR1 is SGHTS and CDR2 is YDEGEE. CDR3 DNA sequence: TGTGCCAGCAGCCGCCCTAGCGGGGGGGCGTACAATGAGCAGTTCTTC. Its translation is CASSRPSGGAYNEQFF.

As to this clonotype: Since it is a stray read in a library aimed at alpha chains, this beta chain has a size that is not meaningful. This rearrangement joins TRBV11-1 to TRBJ2-7, with 9 positions matching TRBD2. Germline V lookup: CDR1 SGHAT, CDR2 FQDESV (reference sequence). The CDR3 sequence is 15 residues long. With 1 base clipped from V and 2 bases from J, the junction kept 3 bases outside the gene matches. CDR3: CASSLGLAGPYEQYF. In DNA, the CDR3 is TGTGCCAGCAGCTTAGGGCTAGCGGGGCCCTACGAGCAGTACTTC.

Only a few counts were recorded for this clonotype. Since the library was made to target alpha chains, this beta chain is a stray read and its abundance is not meaningful. The chain couples TRBV15 to TRBJ2-5; D might be TRBD1 (5 bases). The CDR3 runs to 14 residues. Trimming left V 0 bases short and J 5 bases short, with 10 bases between. Germline V gives CDR1 LNHNV, CDR2 YYDKDF (reference sequence). CDR3 coding DNA: TGTGCCACCAGCAGAGATCAAGGGGTTGAGACCCAGTACTTC. Translating it yields CATSRDQGVETQYF.

This clonotype counts as large. Little can be read into the size of this beta chain, an off-target read in a library designed for alpha chains. This rearrangement joins TRBV12-3 or TRBV12-4 to TRBJ2-1; no definite D call. The V and J ends lost 2 bases and 14 bases respectively, with 10 bases between them. This CDR3 has 11 residues. In DNA form, the CDR3 reads TGTGCCAGCAGTTTAACCCAACGGGAGTTCTTC. Translating gives CASSLTQREFF.

On this clonotype itself: This beta chain is a stray sequence in a library constructed for alpha chains; its clone size is not meaningful. The V gene is TRBV6-2 or TRBV6-3, the J gene TRBJ2-2; D is possibly TRBD2 (5 bases). V shed 10 bases and J shed 2 bases, with 11 bases lying between them. This CDR3 contains 13 residues. Germline CDR1 MNHEY, CDR2 SVGEGT. The CDR3 region has the DNA TGTGCCACCGTCCGGGGAAACACCGGGGAGCTGTTTTTT. Translation gives CATVRGNTGELFF.

Comments on this clonotype: This beta chain is a stray read from a library made for alpha chains; its abundance is not meaningful. The J gene is TRBJ2-7, the V gene TRBV29-1, with D possibly called TRBD1 or TRBD2 (5 bases each). Germline V lookup: CDR1 SQVTM, CDR2 ANQGSEA. The CDR3 covers 13 residues. V lost 5 bases and J lost 3, with 14 bases in between. The CDR3 nucleotides read TGCAGCGTTTGGGGGAGAGGTGGCTACGAGCAGTACTTC. This gives the protein CSVWGRGGYEQYF.

In regard to this clonotype: This beta chain lies outside the target of a library built for alpha chains; its clone size means little. The V gene is TRBV2, the J gene TRBJ2-3, with 9 bases aligning to TRBD2. Germline loops: CDR1 SNHLY, CDR2 FYNNEI. Unmatched junction bases numbered 8, after V lost 8 bases and J lost 5 bases. The CDR3 has 14 residues. The CDR3 is CASGLAGNRDTQYF. CDR3 bases: TGTGCCAGCGGGCTAGCGGGGAATAGAGATACGCAGTATTTT.

With respect to this clonotype: Found in a library prepared for alpha chains, this beta chain is an off-target read, and its abundance has little meaning. This chain joins TRBV29-1 and TRBJ2-7; D might be TRBD2 (5 bases). Germline V gene data show CDR1 as SQVTM and CDR2 as ANQGSEA. The ends were cut back, 4 bases at V and 2 bases at J, with 12 bases in the middle. CDR3 length: 13 amino acids. CDR3 protein: CSVVRTPTYEQYF. CDR3 DNA sequence: TGCAGCGTTGTTCGGACTCCTACCTACGAGCAGTACTTC.

Turning to this clonotype: With the library built for alpha chains, this beta chain is off target and its frequency is not meaningful. The DNA of the CDR3 is TGTGCCAGCAGTTCTTACAGGGGCACAGATACGCAGTATTTT. Translated, it gives CASSSYRGTDTQYF. The J gene is TRBJ2-3, the V gene TRBV28; possibly TRBD1 for D (6 bases). Trimming cost V 4 bases and J 1 base, with 9 bases left between them. CDR1 is MDHEN and CDR2 is SYDVKM in the germline V gene. CDR3 length: 14 amino acids.

Judged by abundance, this clonotype is large. This beta chain is an unintended read in a library built for alpha chains; its size means little. The J gene is TRBJ2-2, the V gene TRBV24-1; possible D gene TRBD2, 6 bases. Germline V CDR1 and CDR2: KGHDR, SFDVKD. The CDR3 runs to 16 residues. The germline V and J ends were trimmed by 5 bases and 6 bases, with 18 bases remaining between them. CDR3 region: CATSVSTSGRPGELFF. The DNA of the CDR3 is TGTGCCACCAGTGTCTCGACTAGTGGTCGCCCCGGGGAGCTGTTTTTT.